This TCR beta chain was obtained from a study of blood T cell repertoires in COVID-19. TCRdb keeps only in-frame clones here, not all; method: immunoSEQ multiplex PCR. The sample lists roughly 180,000 clones; 85% were seen once. The CDR3 loop spans 14 amino acids. Germline V CDR1 and CDR2: ENHRY, SYGVKD. V lost 5 bases to trimming and J lost 4 bases, with 14 bases between them. This TCR derives from a woman aged 55-70 years with acute or convalescent COVID-19. Sample: peripheral blood. This rearrangement joins TRBV10-3 to TRBJ1-1; possible D gene TRBD1, 6 bases. The CDR3 loop is CAISPSGGATEAFF. CDR3 DNA: TGTGCCATCAGTCCCTCCGGGGGGGCCACTGAAGCTTTCTTT.